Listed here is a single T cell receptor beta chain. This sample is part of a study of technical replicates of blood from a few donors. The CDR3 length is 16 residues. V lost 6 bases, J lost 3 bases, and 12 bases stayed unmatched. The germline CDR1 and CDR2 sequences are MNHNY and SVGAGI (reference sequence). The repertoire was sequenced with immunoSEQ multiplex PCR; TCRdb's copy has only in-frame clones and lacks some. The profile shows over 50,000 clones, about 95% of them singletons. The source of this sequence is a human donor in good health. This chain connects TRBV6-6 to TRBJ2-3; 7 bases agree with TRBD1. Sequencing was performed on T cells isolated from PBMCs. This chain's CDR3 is CASRNPGGMATDTQYF. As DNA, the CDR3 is TGTGCCAGCAGAAACCCAGGGGGTATGGCAACAGATACGCAGTATTTT.